This TCR beta chain was captured by sequencing in a study of T cell changes during pregnancy in multiple sclerosis. Assay: immunoSEQ multiplex PCR; the TCRdb copy retains only in-frame clones and omits some. In the table there are about 38,000 clones, 80% to 90% of which are singletons. The germline V gene encodes CDR1 SGHRS and CDR2 YFSETQ. Trimming removed 0 bases from V and 4 bases from J; junction bases left unmatched: 5. There are 15 residues in the CDR3. The sequence came from a female donor with multiple sclerosis, enrolled in a pregnancy study. V is TRBV5-1 and J is TRBJ1-1; TRBD1 matches 8 bases. The sequences come from CD4+ T cells from peripheral blood mononuclear cells, collected before pregnancy. The CDR3 DNA follows: TGCGCCAGCAGCTTGGTACAGGGGGGAGGCACTGAAGCTTTCTTT. Translation gives CASSLVQGGGTEAFF.